The clone carrying this T cell receptor beta chain was observed a single time. Other DNA sequences within the sample encode an identical CDR3. This record comes from a study of OX40 agonist ivuxolimab in advanced cancers. Trimming removed 2 bases at V and 5 bases at J, with 9 bases between. The length of the CDR3 is 13 residues. Germline CDR1 reads SGHDN; CDR2 reads FVKESK. Here immunoSEQ multiplex PCR was the method, and the copy in TCRdb shows in-frame clones only, minus some. In the table there are about 70,000 clones, 85% of which are singletons. This TCR was recovered from an adult with an advanced solid tumor such as melanoma, head and neck, liver or kidney cancer. The chain couples TRBV14 to TRBJ1-1; D ambiguous. The sequencing used CD4+ or CD8+ T cells sorted from blood, collected in a trial of the OX40 agonist ivuxolimab. CDR3 DNA sequence: TGTGCCAGCAGCCAATCCACTAGGACTGAAGCTTTCTTT. Amino acids: CASSQSTRTEAFF.